This T cell receptor (beta chain) was documented in a study of post-analysis software for immune sequencing data. For the study at large: The patients showed relapsing-remitting, secondary progressive and progressive-relapsing multiple sclerosis courses.

In this sample, this clonotype turned up a few times. Antigen specificity is unknown. Unique molecular identifiers had been added to the TCR beta cDNA libraries. TCRdb re-called the PCR reads through MiXCR, storing one row per CDR3 protein. The sample holds 150,000 to 200,000 distinct CDR3 sequences; approximately 30% are singletons and the top ten take approximately 1.4%. Whole-study findings and limits: There were five or six TRBV segments more frequent in patients than controls, and TRBV5-6, TRBV5-1 and TRBV20-1 were among them.

The germline V gene has CDR1 MNHEY and CDR2 SMNVEV (reference sequence). Trimming pared 4 bases from V and 2 bases from J, leaving 9 bases between. The CDR3 has 13 amino acids. V gene TRBV27 combines with J gene TRBJ2-7; D unresolved. The source is a girl between 5 and 17 years old with multiple sclerosis. Sequenced material: blood. The CDR3 sequence: CASSYIPPYEQYF. The DNA of the CDR3 is TGTGCCAGCAGTTACATTCCGCCCTACGAGCAGTACTTC.